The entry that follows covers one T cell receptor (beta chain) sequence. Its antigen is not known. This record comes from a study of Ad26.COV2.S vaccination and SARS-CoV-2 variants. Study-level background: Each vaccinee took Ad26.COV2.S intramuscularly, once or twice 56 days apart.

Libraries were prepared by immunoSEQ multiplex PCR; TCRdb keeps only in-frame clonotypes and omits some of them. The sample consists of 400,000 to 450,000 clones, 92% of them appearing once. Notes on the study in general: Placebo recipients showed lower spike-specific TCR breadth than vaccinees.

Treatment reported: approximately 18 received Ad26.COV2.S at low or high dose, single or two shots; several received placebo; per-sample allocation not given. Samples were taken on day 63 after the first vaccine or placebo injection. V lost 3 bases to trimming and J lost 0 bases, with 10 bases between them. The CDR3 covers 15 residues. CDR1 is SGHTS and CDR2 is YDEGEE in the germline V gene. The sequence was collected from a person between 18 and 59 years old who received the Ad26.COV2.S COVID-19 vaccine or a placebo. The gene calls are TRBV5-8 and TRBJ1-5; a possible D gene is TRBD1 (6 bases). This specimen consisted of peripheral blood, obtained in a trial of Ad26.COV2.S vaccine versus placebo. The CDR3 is CASSSGVLSNQPQHF. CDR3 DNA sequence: TGTGCCAGCAGCTCAGGGGTTCTTAGCAATCAGCCCCAGCATTTT. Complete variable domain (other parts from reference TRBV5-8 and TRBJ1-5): EAGVTQSPTHLIKTRGQQATLRCSPISGHTSVYWYQQALGLGLQFLLWYDEGEERNRGNFPPRFSGRQFPNYSSELNVNALELEDSALYLCASSSGVLSNQPQHFGDGTRLSIL.